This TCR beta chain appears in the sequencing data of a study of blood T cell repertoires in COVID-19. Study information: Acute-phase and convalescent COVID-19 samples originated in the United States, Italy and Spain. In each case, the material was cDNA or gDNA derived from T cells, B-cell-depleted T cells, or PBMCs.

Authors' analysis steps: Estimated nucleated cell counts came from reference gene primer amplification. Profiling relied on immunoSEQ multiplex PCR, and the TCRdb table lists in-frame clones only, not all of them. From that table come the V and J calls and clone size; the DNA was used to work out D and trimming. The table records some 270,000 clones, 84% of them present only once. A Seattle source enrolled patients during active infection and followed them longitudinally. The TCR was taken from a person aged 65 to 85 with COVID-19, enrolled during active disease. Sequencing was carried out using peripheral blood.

CDR3 nucleotide sequence: TGTGCCAGTAGCCTGGGGGCCAGCACCGGGGAGCTGTTTTTT. Its translation: CASSLGASTGELFF. This chain links TRBV19 with TRBJ2-2; weak D call: TRBD1 (6 bases). The CDR3 runs 14 residues. V lost 6 bases and J 4 bases, leaving 12 bases between the germline ends. Germline values: CDR1 LNHDA, CDR2 SQIVND (reference sequence). Filled out from reference TRBV19 and TRBJ2-2, the complete variable domain reads DGGITQSPKYLFRKEGQNVTLSCEQNLNHDAMYWYRQDPGQGLRLIYYSQIVNDFQKGDIAEGYSVSREKKESFPLTVTSAQKNPTAFYLCASSLGASTGELFFGEGSRLTVL.